Following are 14 T cell receptor beta chains from one sample sequenced in a study of OX40 agonist ivuxolimab in advanced cancers. Assay used: immunoSEQ multiplex PCR; TCRdb lists only in-frame clones, some missing. This table has tens of thousands of clones, 86% appearing once. The material sequenced was CD4+ or CD8+ T cells sorted from blood, taken in a trial of the OX40 agonist ivuxolimab. These TCRs come from an adult with an advanced solid tumor such as melanoma, head and neck, liver or kidney cancer.

The chain is built from TRBV4-2 and TRBJ1-3; 10 positions match TRBD1. V shed 4 bases, J shed 4 bases, and the junction held 7 bases outside the gene matches. The germline gives CDR1 LGHNA, CDR2 YNFKEQ. This CDR3 spans 16 amino acids. The CDR3 DNA sequence: TGTGCCAGCAGCCTCTTCCGGGACAGGGGAGGAAACACCATATATTTT. As protein: CASSLFRDRGGNTIYF.

The gene calls are TRBV10-3 and TRBJ2-7, with 12 positions matching TRBD1. The CDR3 contains 14 residues. Germline-derived CDR1 and CDR2 are ENHRY and SYGVKD. The ends lost 6 bases at V and 5 bases at J; junction bases unmatched: 5. Written as DNA, the CDR3 is TGTGCCATCAGGCCCGGGACAGGGGGCCACGAGCAGTACTTC. This encodes CAIRPGTGGHEQYF.

J is TRBJ1-2 and V is TRBV6-5, with TRBD1 identical over 8 bases. Looked up from germline, CDR1 is MNHEY and CDR2 is SVGAGI. CDR3 size: 12 residues. V was pared by 6 bases and J by 9 bases, with 6 bases of the junction left unmatched. The DNA for the CDR3 is TGTGCCAGCAGCCGGGACAGGATTCGCTACACCTTC. Protein sequence: CASSRDRIRYTF.

The V gene is TRBV18, the J gene TRBJ2-1; TRBD2 matches 7 bases. In germline, CDR1 is KGHSH, CDR2 LQKENI. The V gene end was trimmed by 0 bases and the J gene end by 8 bases; junction bases not matched to a gene: 4. The CDR3 loop spans 14 amino acids. CDR3 bases: TGTGCCAGCTCACCACCGACTAGCCTCCATGAGCAGTTCTTC. Its protein product is CASSPPTSLHEQFF.

CDR3 amino acids: CASSGASVGDTQYF. CDR3 nucleotides: TGCGCCAGCAGCGGGGCCAGCGTTGGAGATACGCAGTATTTT. The chain has TRBV5-1 and TRBJ2-3; D perhaps matches TRBD1 (5 bases). This CDR3 region has 14 residues. Trimming shortened V by 4 bases and J by 5 bases, and 14 bases separated the two germline ends. The germline gives CDR1 SGHRS, CDR2 YFSETQ.

A single count supports this clone. The chain is built from TRBV4-3 and TRBJ2-2; D may be TRBD1 (6 bases). Trimming cost V 6 bases and J 3 bases, with 17 bases left between them. Per the germline V gene, CDR1 is LGHNA and CDR2 is YSLEER. There are 16 residues in the CDR3. CDR3 region: CASRMSQGLDTGELFF. The CDR3 region has the DNA TGCGCCAGCAGGATGTCACAGGGATTGGACACCGGGGAGCTGTTTTTT.

The chain combines TRBV28 with TRBJ1-2, with TRBD1 matching 8 bases. Germline V lookup: CDR1 MDHEN, CDR2 SYDVKM. The CDR3 has 15 amino acids. The ends lost 2 bases at V and 5 bases at J; junction bases unmatched: 7. The CDR3 region is CASSLGRGRSYGYTF. CDR3 nucleotide sequence: TGTGCCAGCAGTTTAGGCAGGGGGCGCAGTTATGGCTACACCTTC.

The chain employs TRBV19 and TRBJ1-1; the D is unclear. Trimming left V 2 bases short and J 5 bases short, with 9 bases between. Germline V gene data show CDR1 as LNHDA and CDR2 as SQIVND (reference sequence). CDR3 length: 13 amino acids. The chain's CDR3 is CASSIRGRTEAFF. DNA of the CDR3: TGTGCCAGTAGTATAAGAGGGCGAACTGAAGCTTTCTTT.

The V and J genes are TRBV7-9 and TRBJ1-1; TRBD1 matches at 8 bases. The CDR3 has 14 amino acids. From germline, CDR1 is SEHNR and CDR2 FQNEAQ (reference sequence). Unmatched junction bases numbered 7, after V lost 6 bases and J lost 4 bases. The CDR3 here is CASRGGQGGTEAFF. The CDR3 DNA reads TGTGCCAGCAGGGGAGGACAGGGCGGCACTGAAGCTTTCTTT.

The chain uses TRBV7-9 and TRBJ2-4; D may be TRBD1 (6 bases). Germline V CDR1 and CDR2: SEHNR, FQNEAQ (reference sequence). The V gene lost 3 bases and the J gene lost 8 bases, with 14 bases spanning the gap. The length of the CDR3 is 14 residues. CDR3 in amino acids: CASSFSGYRDIQYF. The CDR3 DNA reads as TGTGCCAGCAGCTTCTCGGGTTACAGGGACATTCAGTACTTC. The variable domain in full, with the rest retrieved from reference TRBV7-9 and TRBJ2-4, is DTGVSQNPRHKITKRGQNVTFRCDPISEHNRLYWYRQTLGQGPEFLTYFQNEAQLEKSRLLSDRFSAERPKGSFSTLEIQRTEQGDSAMYLCASSFSGYRDIQYFGAGTRLSVL.

The CDR3 spells CASSSRWGETQYF. The DNA for the CDR3 is TGTGCCAGCAGCTCCCGCTGGGGGGAGACCCAGTACTTC. V gene TRBV7-3 combines with J gene TRBJ2-5, with D perhaps matching TRBD1 or TRBD2 (5 bases each). The V end was cut by 4 bases, the J end by 5 bases, with 11 bases between. This CDR3 is built from 13 residues. Germline CDR1 reads SGHTA; CDR2 reads FQGTGA. Using reference TRBV7-3 and TRBJ2-5 for the parts outside the CDR3, the full variable domain is GAGVSQTPSNKVTEKGKYVELRCDPISGHTALYWYRQSLGQGPEFLIYFQGTGAADDSGLPNDRFFAVRPEGSVSTLKIQRTERGDSAVYLCASSSRWGETQYFGPGTRLLVL.

CDR3 loop: CASSEASTGFTDTQYF. In DNA, the CDR3 is TGTGCCAGCAGTGAAGCGTCGACAGGGTTCACAGATACGCAGTATTTT. The chain joins TRBV6-1 to TRBJ2-3; 7 bases fit TRBD1. This CDR3 is 16 amino acids long. V was pared by 0 bases and J by 2 bases, with 5 bases of the junction left unmatched. Germline assignment: CDR1 MNHNS and CDR2 SASEGT.

The chain joins TRBV7-2 to TRBJ2-3; D might be TRBD1 or TRBD2, each matching 7 bases. The V gene's germline CDR1 is SGHTA and CDR2 FQGNSA. CDR3 length: 15 amino acids. The V gene lost 5 bases and the J gene lost 4 bases, with 16 bases spanning the gap. The CDR3 spells CASSPSGGGPDTQYF. The CDR3 DNA is TGTGCCAGCAGCCCTAGCGGAGGGGGCCCAGATACGCAGTATTTT. Complete variable domain (other parts from reference TRBV7-2 and TRBJ2-3): GAGVSQSPSNKVTEKGKDVELRCDPISGHTALYWYRQSLGQGLEFLIYFQGNSAPDKSGLPSDRFSAERTGGSVSTLTIQRTQQEDSAVYLCASSPSGGGPDTQYFGPGTRLTVL.

The rearrangement links TRBV7-9 to TRBJ1-5, with a tentative D call TRBD1 (5 bases). This CDR3 has 17 amino acids. Germline V gene lookup returns CDR1 SEHNR and CDR2 FQNEAQ (reference sequence). Trimming stripped 5 bases from V and 1 base from J, with 18 bases between. This CDR3 is CASSGPDAGVSNQPQHF. CDR3 DNA sequence: TGTGCCAGCAGCGGGCCGGACGCGGGGGTAAGCAATCAGCCCCAGCATTTT.